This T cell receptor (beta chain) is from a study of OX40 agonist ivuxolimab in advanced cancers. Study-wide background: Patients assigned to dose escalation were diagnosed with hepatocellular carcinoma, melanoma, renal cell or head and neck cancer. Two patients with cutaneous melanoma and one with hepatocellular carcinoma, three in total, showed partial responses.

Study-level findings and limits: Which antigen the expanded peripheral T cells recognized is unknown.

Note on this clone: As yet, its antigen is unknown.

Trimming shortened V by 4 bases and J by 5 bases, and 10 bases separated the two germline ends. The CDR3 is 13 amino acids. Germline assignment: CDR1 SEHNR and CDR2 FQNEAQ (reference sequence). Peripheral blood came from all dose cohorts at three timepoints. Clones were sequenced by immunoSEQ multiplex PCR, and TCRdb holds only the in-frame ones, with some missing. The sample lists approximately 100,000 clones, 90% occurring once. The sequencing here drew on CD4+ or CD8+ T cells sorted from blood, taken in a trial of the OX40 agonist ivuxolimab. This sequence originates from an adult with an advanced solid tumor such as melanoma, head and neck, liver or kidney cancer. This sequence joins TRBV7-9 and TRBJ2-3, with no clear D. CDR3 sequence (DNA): TGTGCCAGCAGCTCTTACCTGGTAGATACGCAGTATTTT. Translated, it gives CASSSYLVDTQYF.